The 13 T cell receptor beta chains given below trace back to one sample, sequenced in a study of Graves' ophthalmopathy and Graves' hyperthyroidism. Investigators amplified TCR beta CDR3 regions from RNA transcripts. First-round RT-PCR used HTBI primers; second-round multiplex PCR followed. TCRdb itself ran the multiplex PCR reads through MiXCR, one entry per CDR3 protein. The table has over a million distinct CDR3 sequences, approximately 35% seen once; the top ten hold around 10%. The sample taken for sequencing was peripheral blood or thyroid tissue (not recorded which). These receptors were collected from an adult man with Graves' hyperthyroidism.

This clonotype was found a few times. The chain links TRBV20-1 to TRBJ1-5; a possible D gene is TRBD1 (5 bases). CDR3 length equals 15 residues. Trimming stripped 3 bases from V and 3 bases from J, with 15 bases between. CDR1 is DFQATT and CDR2 is SNEGSKA in the germline V gene (reference sequence). The CDR3, as DNA: TGCAGTGCTAGGGGCTCAGGGCACCCCAATCAGCCCCAGCATTTT. Its protein is CSARGSGHPNQPQHF.

This clonotype was counted a few times. A read error is likely, as this CDR3 ends without the conserved phenylalanine or tryptophan. The DNA is left out, because the CDR3 cannot be placed on it with certainty; the CDR3 is given as TCRdb lists it. The rearrangement uses TRBV7-8 and TRBJ2-6; the listed D gene, TRBD1, was not tested against the DNA. Germline CDR1 reads SGHVS; CDR2 reads FQNEAQ. Termini included, the CDR3 measures 8 amino acids. This chain's CDR3 is CASSLLRT.

The V gene is TRBV7-3, the J gene TRBJ2-7; D is unclear. The CDR3 sequence is 14 residues long. V was cut by 2 bases and J by 2 bases, with 10 bases left in between. From germline, CDR1 is SGHTA and CDR2 FQGTGA. The CDR3 loop is CASSLAEKPYEQYF. The DNA of the CDR3 is TGTGCCAGCAGCTTAGCAGAAAAACCCTACGAGCAGTACTTC. Filled out from reference TRBV7-3 and TRBJ2-7, the complete variable domain reads GAGVSQTPSNKVTEKGKYVELRCDPISGHTALYWYRQSLGQGPEFLIYFQGTGAADDSGLPNDRFFAVRPEGSVSTLKIQRTERGDSAVYLCASSLAEKPYEQYFGPGTRLTVT.

This clonotype was seen more than once but under ten times. This chain uses TRBV15 with TRBJ2-3; D not certain. The germline gives CDR1 LNHNV, CDR2 YYDKDF (reference sequence). V lost 5 bases and J 0 bases, leaving 3 bases between the germline ends. The CDR3 runs to 12 residues. In DNA form, the CDR3 reads TGTGCCACCAGCTTTAGCACAGATACGCAGTATTTT. Protein: CATSFSTDTQYF.

The table lists this clonotype with many counts. The chain combines TRBV20-1 with TRBJ2-7; D ambiguous. V was trimmed by 3 bases and J by 4 bases, leaving 19 bases between them. Germline V gene sequence: CDR1 DFQATT, CDR2 SNEGSKA (reference sequence). This CDR3 contains 15 residues. This CDR3 is CSARVPQLVLYEQYF. CDR3 nucleotide sequence: TGCAGTGCTAGGGTCCCACAACTTGTACTATACGAGCAGTACTTC.

The chain joins TRBV14 to TRBJ1-6; D gene uncertain. CDR1 SGHDN and CDR2 FVKESK come from the germline V gene. The ends were cut back, 4 bases at V and 8 bases at J, with 15 bases in the middle. The CDR3 is 15 residues long. Written as DNA, the CDR3 is TGTGCCAGCAGCCGAGACGAAGCCCGATATTCACCCCTCCACTTT. The encoded protein is CASSRDEARYSPLHF.

The gene calls are TRBV9 and TRBJ1-1; D not resolved. V was clipped by 3 bases and J by 8 bases, with 17 bases between them. Germline V gene lookup returns CDR1 SGDLS and CDR2 YYNGEE. This CDR3 spans 14 amino acids. In DNA, the CDR3 is TGTGCCAGCAGCGCCGGGTTGCCGCGATCCGAAGCTTTCTTT. Translation gives CASSAGLPRSEAFF.

This clonotype has ten or more counts. This rearrangement joins TRBV5-1 to TRBJ1-2, with 8 positions matching TRBD1. From germline, CDR1 is SGHRS and CDR2 YFSETQ. The trim removed 5 bases at V and 7 bases at J, leaving 16 bases unmatched. The CDR3 consists of 16 residues. CDR3 amino acids: CASSPDRARASGGYTF. The CDR3, as DNA: TGCGCCAGCAGTCCGGACAGGGCTCGAGCCTCCGGTGGCTACACCTTC.

The chain joins TRBV6-1 to TRBJ2-2; TRBD1 might be the D (6 bases). With 1 base removed from V and 10 bases from J, the gap between germline ends came to 10 bases. This CDR3 comprises 13 residues. Per the germline V gene, CDR1 is MNHNS and CDR2 is SASEGT. The CDR3, as DNA: TGTGCCAGCAGTGAAGGGGACATACAGGAGCTGTTTTTT. Protein: CASSEGDIQELFF.

This clonotype was counted between two and nine times. The rearrangement links TRBV12-3 or TRBV12-4 to TRBJ1-5; D is ambiguous. V was trimmed by 5 bases and J by 0 bases, leaving 14 bases between them. This CDR3 region has 16 residues. The CDR3 bases are TGTGCCAGCAGTAATTCTGGGCTGCATAGCAATCAGCCCCAGCATTTT. Translating it yields CASSNSGLHSNQPQHF.

The sample holds many counts of this clonotype. This sequence joins TRBV9 and TRBJ1-5; 10 nucleotides align to TRBD1. CDR1 SGDLS and CDR2 YYNGEE come from the germline V gene. V lost 2 bases and J lost 5; bases outside the gene matches: 1. The CDR3 length is 14 residues. CDR3 DNA: TGTGCCAGCAGCGTGGGGACAGGGGATCAGCCCCAGCATTTT. It yields the protein CASSVGTGDQPQHF.

The gene calls are TRBV20-1 and TRBJ2-7; the D is unclear. Deletions cut 0 bases from V and 4 bases from J, with 10 bases between. The CDR3 has 13 residues. The germline V gene encodes CDR1 DFQATT and CDR2 SNEGSKA (reference sequence). CDR3 sequence (DNA): TGCAGTGCTAGAGATCCAGTCCCATACGAGCAGTACTTC. Protein: CSARDPVPYEQYF.

The gene calls are TRBV20-1 and TRBJ1-2; weak D call: TRBD1 (5 bases). V lost 6 bases and J lost 4, with 15 bases in between. Germline CDR1 DFQATT, CDR2 SNEGSKA (reference sequence). This CDR3 is built from 13 residues. The CDR3 protein is CSAPATESYGYTF. For the CDR3, the DNA is TGCAGTGCCCCGGCGACAGAGAGCTATGGCTACACCTTC.